This TCR beta chain is from a study of T cell responses to AZD1222 COVID-19 vaccine. Study outcomes and limitations: The study found vaccine-associated CD4 TCRs spanning spike, dominant at 160-218 and 743-854. At study baseline, merely roughly 6 AZD1222 recipients were seropositive. After two AZD1222 doses, spike-specific TCR breadth and depth rose versus day 0. White British ancestry dominated among donors, who included more females, and clonal diversity was possibly underestimated.

Profiled with immunoSEQ multiplex PCR; TCRdb holds only in-frame clones, not every one. The profile shows 96,000 or so clones, roughly nine tenths of them singletons. As concerns this clone: Its antigen is not identified.

This TCR was recovered from an adult in good health. The specimen comprised peripheral blood, sampled on day 0 of AZD1222 vaccination.

The CDR3 sequence: CASSLARQGAIRGYGYTF. The CDR3 nucleotides are TGTGCCAGCAGCTTAGCCCGACAGGGGGCAATTCGTGGCTATGGCTACACCTTC. The chain recombines TRBV13 with TRBJ1-2; 10 bases are shared with TRBD1. Germline lookup yields CDR1 PRHDT and CDR2 FYEKMQ (reference sequence). CDR3 length: 18 residues. V dropped 1 base and J dropped 4; count of bases not matched to a gene: 12.